This TCR beta chain was identified in a study of CD8 T cells in ankylosing spondylitis. MiXCR, run by TCRdb on the 5' RACE reads, gives a single entry per CDR3 protein. The sample contains under 950,000 distinct CDR3 sequences, around a fifth of which appear only once. The study's findings and limits: Within matched ankylosing spondylitis synovial fluid, disease-linked clones were reportedly significantly enriched. Within ankylosing spondylitis blood, a TCR beta motif made up of seven or eight highly homologous variants appeared to be characteristic.

Note on this clonotype: Antigen unknown.

This clonotype was sampled from a male donor with ankylosing spondylitis. The sequenced material came from blood, either unsorted or a sorted T cell fraction (not recorded which).

The CDR3 loop is CASSFRGALQGYNEQFF. DNA of the CDR3: TGTGCCAGCAGTTTCCGGGGGGCCCTTCAAGGTTACAATGAGCAGTTCTTC. This chain connects TRBV28 to TRBJ2-1, with a weak D call TRBD2 (7 bases). CDR1 and CDR2 from the germline V gene are MDHEN and SYDVKM. V was cut by 3 bases and J by 4 bases, with 19 bases left in between. This CDR3 is built from 17 residues.